The rows below give T cell receptor beta chains drawn from one sample of a study of regulatory T cells in long-lasting Graves disease. One entry per CDR3 protein results from TCRdb running MiXCR on the multiplex PCR reads. This sample carries roughly 250,000 distinct CDR3 sequences, under 20% of them seen once, and the ten largest clones take roughly 15%. This sample was shared with a second study, whose subject was T cells in Graves' hyperthyroidism and ophthalmopathy.

The sample here was peripheral blood mononuclear cells (PBMCs), taken at new diagnosis, from a patient treated with antithyroid drugs. The receptors were gathered from a woman aged 25 to 39 with Graves disease. Each CDR3 is given with its conserved first and last residue. A D gene is named only where the DNA matches it firmly. Size is stated for part of the rows, as once, few or many counts, or as a class when the clone is expanded.

CDR3: CASSSSAETRSDTQYF
DNA: TGCGCCAGCAGCTCTTCAGCTGAAACACGGTCAGATACGCAGTATTTT
size: many
D: -
V: TRBV10-1
J: TRBJ2-3

CDR3: CASSLDGAGQPQHF
DNA: TGTGCCAGCAGCTTAGATGGGGCGGGTCAGCCCCAGCATTTT
size: many
D: -
V: TRBV7-9
J: TRBJ1-5

CDR3: CASSLSGGLTTLGEQFF
DNA: TGTGCCAGCAGCTTATCGGGGGGTCTCACGACGCTAGGTGAGCAGTTCTTC
size: many
D: TRBD2
V: TRBV11-2
J: TRBJ2-1

CDR3: CASSPKAGGQGDTQYF
DNA: TGTGCCAGCAGCCCGAAAGCGGGGGGGCAGGGAGATACGCAGTATTTT
size: many
D: TRBD2
V: TRBV7-3
J: TRBJ2-3

CDR3: CAISSTGYAEAFF
DNA: TGTGCCATCAGTTCGACAGGGTACGCTGAAGCTTTCTTT
size: many
D: TRBD1
V: TRBV10-3
J: TRBJ1-1

CDR3: CASSQETLNTEAFF
DNA: TGTGCCAGCAGCCAAGAGACATTGAACACTGAAGCTTTCTTT
size: many
D: -
V: TRBV3-1
J: TRBJ1-1

CDR3: CAISGSSTDTQYF
DNA: TGTGCCATCAGCGGGTCTAGCACAGATACGCAGTATTTT
size: -
D: -
V: TRBV10-3
J: TRBJ2-3

CDR3: CASSKGTAGTYYGYTF
DNA: TGTGCCAGCAGTAAAGGGACCGCCGGGACATACTATGGCTACACCTTC
size: many
D: -
V: TRBV6-1
J: TRBJ1-2

CDR3: CASSRGLAGGPGGELFF
DNA: TGTGCCAGCAGCCGGGGACTAGCGGGGGGGCCAGGCGGGGAGCTGTTTTTT
size: -
D: TRBD2
V: TRBV7-9
J: TRBJ2-2

CDR3: CASSQSSTAYEQYF
DNA: TGTGCCAGCAGCCAATCCTCTACGGCCTACGAGCAGTACTTC
size: many
D: -
V: TRBV11-2
J: TRBJ2-7

CDR3: CSARAPRARNGRNQPQHF
DNA: TGCAGTGCTAGAGCCCCGCGGGCCCGAAACGGGAGGAATCAGCCCCAGCATTTT
size: many
D: -
V: TRBV20-1
J: TRBJ1-5

CDR3: CASSTGGGNNEQFF
DNA: TGTGCCAGTAGTACCGGCGGGGGCAACAATGAGCAGTTCTTC
size: few
D: -
V: TRBV19
J: TRBJ2-1

CDR3: CASSPRTGADYGYTF
DNA: TGTGCCAGCAGCCCACGGACAGGGGCTGACTATGGCTACACCTTC
size: many
D: TRBD1
V: TRBV2
J: TRBJ1-2

CDR3: CASSQGSGSHSPLHF
DNA: TGTGCCAGCAGCCAAGGGTCGGGAAGCCATTCACCCCTCCACTTT
size: many
D: -
V: TRBV3-1
J: TRBJ1-6

CDR3: CASSHSGEYQPQHF
DNA: TGTGCCAGCTCACACTCCGGGGAGTATCAGCCCCAGCATTTT
size: many
D: -
V: TRBV18
J: TRBJ1-5

CDR3: CASSSARGRNTEAFF
DNA: TGCGCCAGCAGCTCGGCACGGGGGCGGAACACTGAAGCTTTCTTT
size: few
D: -
V: TRBV5-1
J: TRBJ1-1

CDR3: CSAAGVGGYTF
DNA: TGCAGTGCTGCAGGGGTGGGTGGCTACACCTTC
size: many
D: -
V: TRBV20-1
J: TRBJ1-2

CDR3: CASSIQDWVDTEAFF
DNA: TGTGCCAGCAGCATACAGGACTGGGTAGACACTGAAGCTTTCTTT
size: many
D: -
V: TRBV6-1
J: TRBJ1-1

CDR3: CASSHRNGGYTF
DNA: TGCGCCAGCAGCCACCGCAACGGAGGCTACACCTTC
size: many
D: -
V: TRBV5-1
J: TRBJ1-2

CDR3: CASSPRTGFEQYF
DNA: TGTGCCAGCAGCCCCCGGACGGGGTTTGAGCAGTACTTC
size: many
D: -
V: TRBV7-9
J: TRBJ2-7

CDR3: CASSLRTGGSYEQYF
DNA: TGTGCCAGCAGCCTACGGACAGGGGGCTCCTACGAGCAGTACTTC
size: many
D: TRBD1
V: TRBV5-5
J: TRBJ2-7

CDR3: CAISPQGNGEAFF
DNA: TGTGCCATCAGTCCACAGGGTAACGGTGAAGCTTTCTTT
size: many
D: -
V: TRBV10-3
J: TRBJ1-1

CDR3: CASSLRDRVREAIGTDTQYF
DNA: TGTGCCAGCAGCTTAAGGGACAGGGTAAGAGAAGCCATAGGGACAGATACGCAGTATTTT
size: -
D: TRBD1
V: TRBV12-3/TRBV12-4
J: TRBJ2-3

CDR3: CASSQELIVGNRAGSPLHF
DNA: TGTGCCAGCAGCCAAGAATTAATCGTTGGGAACAGGGCGGGCTCACCCCTCCACTTT
size: -
D: -
V: TRBV4-2
J: TRBJ1-6

CDR3: CASSQLTDTQYF
DNA: TGTGCCAGCAGCCAACTTACAGATACGCAGTATTTT
size: many
D: -
V: TRBV3-1
J: TRBJ2-3

CDR3: CSAREMGPDSQETQYF
DNA: TGCAGTGCTAGAGAGATGGGCCCGGACAGCCAAGAGACCCAGTACTTC
size: many
D: -
V: TRBV20-1
J: TRBJ2-5

CDR3: CASSLARSNYEQYF
DNA: TGTGCCAGCAGCTTAGCGAGATCGAACTACGAGCAGTACTTC
size: many
D: -
V: TRBV7-8
J: TRBJ2-7

CDR3: CASSQEWKGNTEAFF
DNA: TGTGCCAGCAGCCAAGAATGGAAAGGGAACACTGAAGCTTTCTTT
size: many
D: -
V: TRBV4-2
J: TRBJ1-1